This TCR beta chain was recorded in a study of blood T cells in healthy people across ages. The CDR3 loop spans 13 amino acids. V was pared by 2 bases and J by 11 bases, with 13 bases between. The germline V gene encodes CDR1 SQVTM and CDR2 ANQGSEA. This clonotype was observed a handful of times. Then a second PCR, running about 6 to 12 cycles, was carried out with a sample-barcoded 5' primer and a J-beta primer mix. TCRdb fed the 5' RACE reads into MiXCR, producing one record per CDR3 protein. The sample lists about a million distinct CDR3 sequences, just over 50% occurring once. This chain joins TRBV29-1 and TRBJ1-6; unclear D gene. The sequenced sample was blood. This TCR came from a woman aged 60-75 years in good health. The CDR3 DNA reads TGCAGCGTTGAAATCAGTCCCGGTACACCCCTCCACTTT. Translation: CSVEISPGTPLHF. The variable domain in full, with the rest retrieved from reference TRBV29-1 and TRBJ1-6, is SAVISQKPSRDICQRGTSLTIQCQVDSQVTMMFWYRQQPGQSLTLIATANQGSEATYESGFVIDKFPISRPNLTFSTLTVSNMSPEDSSIYLCSVEISPGTPLHFGNGTRLTVT.